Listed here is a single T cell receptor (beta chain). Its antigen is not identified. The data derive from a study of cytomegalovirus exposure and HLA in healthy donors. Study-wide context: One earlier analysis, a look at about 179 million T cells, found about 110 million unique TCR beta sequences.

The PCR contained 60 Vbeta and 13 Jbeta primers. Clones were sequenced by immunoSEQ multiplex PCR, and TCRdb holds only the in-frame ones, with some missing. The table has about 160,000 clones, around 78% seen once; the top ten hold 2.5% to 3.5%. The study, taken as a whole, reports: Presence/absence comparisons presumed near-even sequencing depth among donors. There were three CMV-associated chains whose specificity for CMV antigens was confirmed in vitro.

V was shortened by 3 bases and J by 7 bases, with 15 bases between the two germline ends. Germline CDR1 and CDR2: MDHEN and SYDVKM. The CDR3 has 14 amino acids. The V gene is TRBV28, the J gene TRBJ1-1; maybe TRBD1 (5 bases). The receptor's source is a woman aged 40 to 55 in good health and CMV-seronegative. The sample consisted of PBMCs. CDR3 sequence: CASSFGGDGGEAFF. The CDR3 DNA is TGTGCCAGCAGTTTCGGGGGGGATGGGGGTGAAGCTTTCTTT.